This T cell receptor (beta chain) was found in a study of T cell responses to AZD1222 COVID-19 vaccine. This CDR3 contains 14 residues. Trimming took off 4 bases at V and 2 bases at J, with 11 bases between the two ends. Germline CDR1 reads SGHRS; CDR2 reads YFSETQ. This clone appeared a single time. Its antigen is not known. Notes on the study in general: Regions left unmutated in variants are reportedly the target of nearly half of spike-specific TCRs. The donor group comprised mostly white British people and more females; the analysis possibly underestimated clonal diversity. Compared with day 0, the breadth and depth of the Spike-specific TCR repertoire rose significantly after two doses of AZD1222. Baseline seropositivity occurred in only a handful of AZD1222 recipients.

Clones were read by immunoSEQ multiplex PCR, and TCRdb kept only the in-frame ones, dropping some. The sample includes 130,000 to 150,000 clones, roughly nine tenths of them seen just once. This clonotype was obtained from an adult in good health. The specimen comprised peripheral blood, sampled on day 0 of AZD1222 vaccination. This chain links TRBV5-1 with TRBJ2-3; no clear D. The CDR3 region is CASSVDTFTDTQYF. DNA for the CDR3: TGCGCCAGCAGCGTTGACACCTTCACAGATACGCAGTATTTT.